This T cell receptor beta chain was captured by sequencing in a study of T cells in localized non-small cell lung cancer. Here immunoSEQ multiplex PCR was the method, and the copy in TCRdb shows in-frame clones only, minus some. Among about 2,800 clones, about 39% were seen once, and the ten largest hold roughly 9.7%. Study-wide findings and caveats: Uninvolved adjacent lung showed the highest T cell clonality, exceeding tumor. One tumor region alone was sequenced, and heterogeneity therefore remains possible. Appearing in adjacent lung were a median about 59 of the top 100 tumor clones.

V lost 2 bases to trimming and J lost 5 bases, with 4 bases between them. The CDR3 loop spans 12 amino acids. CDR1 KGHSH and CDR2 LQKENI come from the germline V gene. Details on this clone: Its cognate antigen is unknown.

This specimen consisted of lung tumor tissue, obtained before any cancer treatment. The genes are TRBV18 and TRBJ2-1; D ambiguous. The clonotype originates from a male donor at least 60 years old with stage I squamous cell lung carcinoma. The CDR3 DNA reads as TGTGCCAGCTCACCAGCAAACAATGAGCAGTTCTTC. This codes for CASSPANNEQFF.